Sequencing of this T cell receptor beta chain was carried out in a study of cytomegalovirus exposure and HLA in healthy donors. This clone has a single count. Its matching antigen is unknown. Per the germline V gene, CDR1 is SGDLS and CDR2 is YYNGEE. The CDR3 runs 15 residues. V lost 4 bases and J lost 4, with 17 bases in between. Study conclusions and caveats: A later analysis linked a missense variant in DCLRE1C to the trimming of TCR beta V and J genes. Later findings reportedly placed an Asian-associated ancestry cluster below the roughly 670-donor mean for N-insertions.

Researchers ran the PCR with 60 Vbeta and 13 Jbeta primers. The assay was immunoSEQ multiplex PCR, and TCRdb's table has in-frame clones only and misses some. The sample records about 180,000 clones, over 70% being singletons. The source of this sequence is a woman aged 30 to 39 in good health and CMV-seropositive. The rearrangement uses TRBV9 and TRBJ1-2; D might be TRBD1 (6 bases). Source material: PBMCs. The CDR3 protein is CASSTPGGGGYGYTF. In DNA form, the CDR3 reads TGTGCCAGCAGCACCCCCGGGGGGGGCGGCTATGGCTACACCTTC.